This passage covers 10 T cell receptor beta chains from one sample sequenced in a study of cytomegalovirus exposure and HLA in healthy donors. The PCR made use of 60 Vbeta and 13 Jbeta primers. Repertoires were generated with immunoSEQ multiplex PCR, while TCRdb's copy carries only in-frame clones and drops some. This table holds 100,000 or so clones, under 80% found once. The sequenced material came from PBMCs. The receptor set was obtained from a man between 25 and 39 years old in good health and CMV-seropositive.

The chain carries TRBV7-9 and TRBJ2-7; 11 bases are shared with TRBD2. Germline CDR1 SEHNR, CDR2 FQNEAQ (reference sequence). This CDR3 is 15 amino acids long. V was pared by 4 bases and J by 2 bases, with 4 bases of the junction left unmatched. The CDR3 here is CASSSGTSGTYEQYF. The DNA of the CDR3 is TGTGCCAGCAGCTCGGGGACTAGCGGCACCTACGAGCAGTACTTC.

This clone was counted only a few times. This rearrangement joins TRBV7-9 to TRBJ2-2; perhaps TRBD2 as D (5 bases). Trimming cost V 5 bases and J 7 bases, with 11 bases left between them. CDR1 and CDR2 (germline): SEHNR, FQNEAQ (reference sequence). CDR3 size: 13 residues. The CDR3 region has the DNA TGTGCCAGCAGCGCCACTAGAAACGGGGAGCTGTTTTTT. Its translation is CASSATRNGELFF.

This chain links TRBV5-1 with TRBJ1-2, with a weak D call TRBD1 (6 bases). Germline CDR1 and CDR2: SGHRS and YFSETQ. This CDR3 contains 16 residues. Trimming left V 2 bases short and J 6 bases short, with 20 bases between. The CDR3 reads CASSFGHTGTTDGYTF. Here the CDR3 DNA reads TGCGCCAGCAGCTTTGGACATACCGGGACAACTGATGGCTACACCTTC.

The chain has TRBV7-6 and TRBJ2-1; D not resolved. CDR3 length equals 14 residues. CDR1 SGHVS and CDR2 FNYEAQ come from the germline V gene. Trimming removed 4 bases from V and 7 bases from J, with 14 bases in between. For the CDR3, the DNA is TGTGCCAGCAGCTCGAACCAGAAATCGAATGAGCAGTTCTTC. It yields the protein CASSSNQKSNEQFF.

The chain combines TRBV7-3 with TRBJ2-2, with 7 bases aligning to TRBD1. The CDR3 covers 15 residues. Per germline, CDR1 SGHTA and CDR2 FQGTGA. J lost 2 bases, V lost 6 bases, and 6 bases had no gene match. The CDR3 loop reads CASRQTGSNTGELFF. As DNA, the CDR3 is TGTGCCAGCAGACAGACAGGGTCCAACACCGGGGAGCTGTTTTTT.

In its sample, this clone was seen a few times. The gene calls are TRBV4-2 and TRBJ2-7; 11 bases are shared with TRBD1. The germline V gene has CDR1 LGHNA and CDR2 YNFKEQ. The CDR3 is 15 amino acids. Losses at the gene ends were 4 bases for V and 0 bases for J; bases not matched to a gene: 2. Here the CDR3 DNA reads TGTGCCAGCAGCCCGGGACAGGGGGACTCCTACGAGCAGTACTTC. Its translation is CASSPGQGDSYEQYF.

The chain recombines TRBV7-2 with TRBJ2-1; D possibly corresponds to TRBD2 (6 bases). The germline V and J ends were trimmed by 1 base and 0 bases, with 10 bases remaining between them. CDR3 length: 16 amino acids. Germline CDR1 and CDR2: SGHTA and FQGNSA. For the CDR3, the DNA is TGTGCCAGCAGCTTAGAGGGACTTGACTCCTACAATGAGCAGTTCTTC. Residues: CASSLEGLDSYNEQFF.

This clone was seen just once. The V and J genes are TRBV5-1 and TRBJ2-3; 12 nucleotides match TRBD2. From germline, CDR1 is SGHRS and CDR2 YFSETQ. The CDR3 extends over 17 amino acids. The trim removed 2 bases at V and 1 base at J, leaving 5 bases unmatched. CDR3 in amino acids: CASSFFRTSGGTDTQYF. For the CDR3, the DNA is TGCGCCAGCAGCTTCTTCCGGACTAGCGGGGGCACAGATACGCAGTATTTT.

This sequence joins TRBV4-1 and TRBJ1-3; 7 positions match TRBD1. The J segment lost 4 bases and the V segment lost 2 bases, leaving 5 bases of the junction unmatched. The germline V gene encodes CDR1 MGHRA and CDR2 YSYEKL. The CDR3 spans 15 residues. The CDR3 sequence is CASSQLGTAGNTIYF. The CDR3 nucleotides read TGCGCCAGCAGCCAACTAGGGACAGCGGGAAACACCATATATTTT.

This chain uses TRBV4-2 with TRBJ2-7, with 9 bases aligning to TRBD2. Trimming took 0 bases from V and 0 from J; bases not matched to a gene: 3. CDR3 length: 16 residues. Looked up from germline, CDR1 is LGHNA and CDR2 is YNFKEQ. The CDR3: CASSQEPGLASYEQYF. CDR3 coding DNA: TGTGCCAGCAGCCAAGAGCCGGGACTAGCCTCCTACGAGCAGTACTTC.